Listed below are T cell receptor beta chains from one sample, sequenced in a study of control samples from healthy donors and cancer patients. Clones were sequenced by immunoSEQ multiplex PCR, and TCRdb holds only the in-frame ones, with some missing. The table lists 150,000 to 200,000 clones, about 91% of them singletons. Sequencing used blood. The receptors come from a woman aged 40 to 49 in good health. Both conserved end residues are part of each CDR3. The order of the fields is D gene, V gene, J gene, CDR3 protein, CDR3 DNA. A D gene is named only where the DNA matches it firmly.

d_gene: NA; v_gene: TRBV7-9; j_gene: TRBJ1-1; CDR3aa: CASSPRLDTEAFF; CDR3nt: TGTGCCAGCAGTCCTCGCCTCGACACTGAAGCTTTCTTT
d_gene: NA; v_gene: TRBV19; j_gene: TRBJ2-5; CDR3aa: CASSFSARGRETQYF; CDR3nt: TGTGCCAGTAGTTTTAGTGCGCGGGGAAGGGAGACCCAGTACTTC
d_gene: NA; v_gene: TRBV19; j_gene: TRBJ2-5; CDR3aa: CASSPSWAQETQYF; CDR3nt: TGTGCCAGTAGCCCCTCTTGGGCCCAAGAGACCCAGTACTTC
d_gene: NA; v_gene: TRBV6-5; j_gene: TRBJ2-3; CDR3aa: CASSYFYTDTQYF; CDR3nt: TGTGCCAGCAGTTACTTTTACACAGATACGCAGTATTTT
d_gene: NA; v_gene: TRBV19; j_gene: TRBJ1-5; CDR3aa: CASTPTPGSNQPQHF; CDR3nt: TGTGCCAGTACCCCAACCCCGGGGAGCAATCAGCCCCAGCATTTT
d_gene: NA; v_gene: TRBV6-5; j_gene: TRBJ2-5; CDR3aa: CASSPIGAETQYF; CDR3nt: TGTGCCAGCAGTCCGATCGGTGCGGAGACCCAGTACTTC
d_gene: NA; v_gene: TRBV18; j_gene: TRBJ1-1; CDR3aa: CASSLGSGSTEAFF; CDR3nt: TGTGCCAGCTCACTCGGATCGGGGAGCACTGAAGCTTTCTTT
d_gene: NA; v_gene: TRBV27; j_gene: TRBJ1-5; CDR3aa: CASSLLGGGQPQHF; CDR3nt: TGTGCCAGCAGTTTATTGGGTGGGGGTCAGCCCCAGCATTTT
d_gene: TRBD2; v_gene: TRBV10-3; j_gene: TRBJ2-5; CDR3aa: CAIRSGGGYETQYF; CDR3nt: TGTGCCATCAGGAGCGGGGGCGGCTACGAGACCCAGTACTTC
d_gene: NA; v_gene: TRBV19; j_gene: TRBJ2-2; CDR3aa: CASSIEGGGTGELFF; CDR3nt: TGTGCCAGTAGTATAGAAGGAGGGGGCACCGGGGAGCTGTTTTTT
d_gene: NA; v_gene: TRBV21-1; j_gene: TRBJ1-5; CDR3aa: CASSKGKRISRDGWPQHF; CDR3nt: TGTGCCAGCAGCAAAGGAAAAAGAATTTCAAGGGACGGGTGGCCCCAGCATTTT
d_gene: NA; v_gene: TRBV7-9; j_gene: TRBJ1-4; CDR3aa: CASKGGIQGEKLFF; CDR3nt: TGTGCCAGTAAAGGGGGGATACAAGGTGAAAAACTGTTTTTT
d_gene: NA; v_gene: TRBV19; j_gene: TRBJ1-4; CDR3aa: CASSMHPTGATNEKLFF; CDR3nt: TGTGCCAGTAGTATGCATCCGACAGGCGCAACTAATGAAAAACTGTTTTTT